The source of this T cell receptor (beta chain) is a study of T cells after yellow fever vaccination. The CDR3 is 16 amino acids. V gave up 2 bases and J gave up 4 bases; unmatched junction bases: 5. CDR1 and CDR2 (germline): SGHTA, FQGNSA. TCRdb reprocessed the 5' RACE reads via MiXCR and lists one record per CDR3 protein. The sample records 340,000 or so distinct CDR3 sequences, about 12% being singletons. The input for sequencing was CD4+ T cells sorted from PBMCs, taken 15 days after the yellow fever booster vaccination. The sequence was collected from a man aged 18-30 years who received the YFV17D yellow fever vaccine. The chain carries TRBV7-2 and TRBJ2-3, with 11 bases fitting TRBD2. The CDR3 DNA sequence: TGTGCCAGCAGCTTACGTAGCGGGGGGGCATCAGATACGCAGTATTTT. It codes for CASSLRSGGASDTQYF.